This T cell receptor beta chain was recovered during a study of graft-versus-host responses after intestinal transplantation. As for the study in general: All recipients were transplanted with multivisceral, liver-intestinal, or isolated intestinal grafts.

The junction had 3 bases not matched to a gene; V was cut back by 3 bases and J by 2 bases. The CDR3 has 14 amino acids. Germline V gene data show CDR1 as PRHDT and CDR2 as FYEKMQ (reference sequence). TCRdb's table, derived via immunoSEQ multiplex PCR, lists solely in-frame clones and lacks some. The profile shows about 90,000 clones, 83% of them singletons. As to this clone: The antigen remains unidentified.

Study-wide points: Peak levels of circulating GvH clones tracked with early post-transplant HvG declines.

Sequenced material: unstimulated CD8+ T cells sorted from spleen or lymph node cells, taken before intestinal transplant. This TCR was sampled from a human donor who received an intestinal transplant. The J gene is TRBJ2-7, the V gene TRBV13, with TRBD1 matching 8 bases. The chain's CDR3 is CASSLVDRAYEQYF. The CDR3 DNA reads TGTGCCAGCAGCTTGGTGGACAGGGCCTACGAGCAGTACTTC.